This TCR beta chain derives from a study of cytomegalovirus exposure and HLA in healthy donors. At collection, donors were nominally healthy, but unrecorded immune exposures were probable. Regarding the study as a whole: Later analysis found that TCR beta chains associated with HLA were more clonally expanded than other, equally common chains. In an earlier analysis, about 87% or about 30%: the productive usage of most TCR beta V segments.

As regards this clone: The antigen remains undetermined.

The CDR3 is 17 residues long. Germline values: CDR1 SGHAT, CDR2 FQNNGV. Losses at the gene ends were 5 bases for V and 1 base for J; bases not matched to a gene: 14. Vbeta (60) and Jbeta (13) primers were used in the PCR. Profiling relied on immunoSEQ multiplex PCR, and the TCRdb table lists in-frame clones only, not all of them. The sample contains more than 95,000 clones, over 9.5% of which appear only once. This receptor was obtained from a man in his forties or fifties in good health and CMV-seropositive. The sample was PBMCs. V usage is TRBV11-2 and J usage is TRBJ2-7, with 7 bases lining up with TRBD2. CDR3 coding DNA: TGTGCCAGCAGCCTCACTAGCGAGAAGACTCCTTCCTACGAGCAGTACTTC. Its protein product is CASSLTSEKTPSYEQYF.